This is a list of T cell receptor beta chains from one sample in a study of cytomegalovirus exposure and HLA in healthy donors. Sequenced by immunoSEQ multiplex PCR; TCRdb stores in-frame clones only, minus some. The table lists 100,000 to 120,000 clones, about nine tenths of them singletons. Sequences were obtained from PBMCs. Receptors originate from a young woman in good health and CMV-seronegative. CDR3s include the opening cysteine and the closing phenylalanine or tryptophan. The order of the fields is V gene, D gene, CDR3 length, clone size, J gene, CDR3 DNA, CDR3 protein. D genes are given only for firm matches. Clone size is not always given. Where it is, it says once, few, many or a class for expanded clones.

v_call: TRBV29-1
d_call: TRBD2
cdr3_length: 13
clone_size: -
j_call: TRBJ2-3
cdr3_nt: TGCAGCGTCGGACTAGCGGTCACAGATACGCAGTATTTT
cdr3_aa: CSVGLAVTDTQYF

v_call: TRBV28
d_call: TRBD2
cdr3_length: 14
clone_size: once
j_call: TRBJ2-1
cdr3_nt: TGTGCCAGCAGACTAAGCGGGGGGGCAGGTGAGCAGTTCTTC
cdr3_aa: CASRLSGGAGEQFF

v_call: TRBV19
d_call: -
cdr3_length: 14
clone_size: -
j_call: TRBJ2-7
cdr3_nt: TGTGCCAGTTCACTCGGGCTAGCTGCATACGAGCAGTACTTC
cdr3_aa: CASSLGLAAYEQYF

v_call: TRBV20-1
d_call: -
cdr3_length: 11
clone_size: -
j_call: TRBJ1-2
cdr3_nt: TGCAGTGCTAGATTAAACTATGGCTACACCTTC
cdr3_aa: CSARLNYGYTF

v_call: TRBV28
d_call: TRBD1
cdr3_length: 16
clone_size: once
j_call: TRBJ1-2
cdr3_nt: TGTGCCAGCAGCCTTCCCCGGGACAGGGGTCTCTATGGCTACACCTTC
cdr3_aa: CASSLPRDRGLYGYTF

v_call: TRBV7-2
d_call: -
cdr3_length: 14
clone_size: -
j_call: TRBJ1-2
cdr3_nt: TGTGCCAGCAGCTTATTGCGGGAGCAGGGGGGCTACACCTTC
cdr3_aa: CASSLLREQGGYTF

v_call: TRBV11-3
d_call: -
cdr3_length: 13
clone_size: -
j_call: TRBJ2-5
cdr3_nt: TGTGCCAGCAGCTCCGGGTCGGGGGAGACCCAGTACTTC
cdr3_aa: CASSSGSGETQYF

v_call: TRBV30
d_call: -
cdr3_length: 16
clone_size: -
j_call: TRBJ2-1
cdr3_nt: TGTGCCTGGAGTGTAATGTCGGTAGTAGGGGACAATGAGCAGTTCTTC
cdr3_aa: CAWSVMSVVGDNEQFF

v_call: TRBV28
d_call: -
cdr3_length: 10
clone_size: -
j_call: TRBJ2-5
cdr3_nt: TGTGCCAGCCAGGGAGAGACCCAGTACTTC
cdr3_aa: CASQGETQYF

v_call: TRBV5-1
d_call: TRBD2
cdr3_length: 17
clone_size: -
j_call: TRBJ2-7
cdr3_nt: TGCGCCAGCAGCTTGGCCCAGGGACTAGCCGGCCCCTACGAGCAGTACTTC
cdr3_aa: CASSLAQGLAGPYEQYF

v_call: TRBV7-6
d_call: TRBD1
cdr3_length: 16
clone_size: -
j_call: TRBJ1-3
cdr3_nt: TGTGCCAGCAGCCCCGCCGGGACAGGCTCTGGAAACACCATATATTTT
cdr3_aa: CASSPAGTGSGNTIYF

v_call: TRBV21-1
d_call: -
cdr3_length: 18
clone_size: -
j_call: TRBJ2-1
cdr3_nt: TGTGCCAGCAGCAAAGTTGGAGTAGCGGGAGGGCCCTACAATGAGCAGTTCTTC
cdr3_aa: CASSKVGVAGGPYNEQFF

v_call: TRBV7-9
d_call: TRBD2
cdr3_length: 14
clone_size: -
j_call: TRBJ2-2
cdr3_nt: TGTGCCAGCAGCGCCCGGGAGGGCACCGGGGAGCTGTTTTTT
cdr3_aa: CASSAREGTGELFF

v_call: TRBV10-3
d_call: -
cdr3_length: 15
clone_size: -
j_call: TRBJ1-1
cdr3_nt: TGTGCCATCAGTGAGTCGACAGCCCTGAACACTGAAGCTTTCTTT
cdr3_aa: CAISESTALNTEAFF

v_call: TRBV5-4
d_call: TRBD1
cdr3_length: 16
clone_size: -
j_call: TRBJ2-5
cdr3_nt: TGTGCCAGCAGCTCAGGGACAGGGGGTGGGCAAGAGACCCAGTACTTC
cdr3_aa: CASSSGTGGGQETQYF

v_call: TRBV5-1
d_call: -
cdr3_length: 17
clone_size: -
j_call: TRBJ2-3
cdr3_nt: TGCGCCAGCAGCGAACCTCTAGCGCGGTATAGCACAGATACGCAGTATTTT
cdr3_aa: CASSEPLARYSTDTQYF

v_call: TRBV5-4
d_call: -
cdr3_length: 15
clone_size: -
j_call: TRBJ2-6
cdr3_nt: TGTGCCAGCAGCACGGAGGGTACTGGGGCCAACGTCCTGACTTTC
cdr3_aa: CASSTEGTGANVLTF